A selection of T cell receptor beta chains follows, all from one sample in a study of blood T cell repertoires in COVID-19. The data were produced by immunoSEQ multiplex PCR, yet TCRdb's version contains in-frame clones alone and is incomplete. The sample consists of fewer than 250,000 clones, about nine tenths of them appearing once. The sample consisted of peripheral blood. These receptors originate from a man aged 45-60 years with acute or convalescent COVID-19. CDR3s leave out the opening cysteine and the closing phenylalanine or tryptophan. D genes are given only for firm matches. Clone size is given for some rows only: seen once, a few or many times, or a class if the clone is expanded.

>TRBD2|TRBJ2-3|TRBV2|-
ASSTGLAGRDTQY
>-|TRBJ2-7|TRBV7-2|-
ASSLAGGSAYEQY
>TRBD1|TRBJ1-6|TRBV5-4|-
ASSPQQGAANSPLH
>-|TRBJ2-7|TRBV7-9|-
ASARTVYEQY
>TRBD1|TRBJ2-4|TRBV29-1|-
SVGQGITKNIQY
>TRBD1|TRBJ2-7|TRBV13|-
ASSGYHLTGAYEQY
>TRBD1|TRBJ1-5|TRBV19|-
ATAGQGMGNQPQH
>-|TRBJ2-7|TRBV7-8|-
ASSPGGRQY
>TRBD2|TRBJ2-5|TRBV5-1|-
ASSLATSGEQETQY
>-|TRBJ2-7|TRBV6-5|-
ASSYRDKSYEQY
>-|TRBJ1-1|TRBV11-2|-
ASSLESPRVYTEAF
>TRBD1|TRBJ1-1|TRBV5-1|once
ASSLGQGAEAF
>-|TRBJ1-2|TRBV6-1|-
ASSAGQLAAVYGYT
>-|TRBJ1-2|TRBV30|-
ARRRDNYGYT
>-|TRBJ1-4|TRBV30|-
AWSVGQGTTNEKLF
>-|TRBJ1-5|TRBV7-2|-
ASSLGRANQPQH
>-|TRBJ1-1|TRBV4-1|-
ASSLPRGRGNTEAF
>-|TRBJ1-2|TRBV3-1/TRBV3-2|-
ASSQTVLGYT
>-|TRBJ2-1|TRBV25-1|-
ASSDTRVLYNEQF
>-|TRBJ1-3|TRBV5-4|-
ASSSDISGNTIY
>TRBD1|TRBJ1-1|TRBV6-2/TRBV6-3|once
ASSLGQGALAEAF
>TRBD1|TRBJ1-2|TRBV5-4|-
ASSLGTGSYGYT
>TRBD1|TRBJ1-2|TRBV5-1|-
ASSQLPGQGVGYGYT
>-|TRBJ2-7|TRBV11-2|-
ASSFTGTYEQY
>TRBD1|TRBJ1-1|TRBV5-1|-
ASSSGQGGSGTEAF